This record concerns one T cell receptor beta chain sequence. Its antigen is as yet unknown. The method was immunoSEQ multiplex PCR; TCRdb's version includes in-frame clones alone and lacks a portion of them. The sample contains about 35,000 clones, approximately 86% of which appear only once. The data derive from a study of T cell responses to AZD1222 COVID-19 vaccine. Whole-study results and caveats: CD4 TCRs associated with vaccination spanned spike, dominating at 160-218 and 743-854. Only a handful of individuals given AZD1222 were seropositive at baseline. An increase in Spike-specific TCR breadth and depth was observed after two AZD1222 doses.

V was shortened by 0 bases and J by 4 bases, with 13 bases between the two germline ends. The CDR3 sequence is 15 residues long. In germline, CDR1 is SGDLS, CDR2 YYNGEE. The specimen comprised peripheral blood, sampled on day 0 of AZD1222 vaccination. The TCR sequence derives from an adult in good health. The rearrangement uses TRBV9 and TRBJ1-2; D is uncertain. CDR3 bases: TGTGCCAGCAGCGTAGCTCTGGGGAGAGGCTATGGCTACACCTTC. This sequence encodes CASSVALGRGYGYTF. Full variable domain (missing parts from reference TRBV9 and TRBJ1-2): DSGVTQTPKHLITATGQRVTLRCSPRSGDLSVYWYQQSLDQGLQFLIQYYNGEERAKGNILERFSAQQFPDLHSELNLSSLELGDSALYFCASSVALGRGYGYTFGSGTRLTVV.